This T cell receptor beta chain was observed in a study of T cell responses to AZD1222 COVID-19 vaccine (dated by TCRdb to the early 2020s). At the level of the whole study: AZD1222 recipients given second doses at about 4 weeks or at about 12 weeks were pooled, since spike-specific TCR depth and breadth were not found to differ between the two schedules. A total of over 230 trial participants underwent TCR sequencing, of whom about 210 received two doses of AZD1222 and some 26 received two doses of the MenACWY control vaccine. Trial participants were enrolled by age into subgroups of 18-55, 56-69 and 70-plus years, and around 150, 28 and 57 TCR-sequenced participants, respectively, were included in these subgroups.

From the cysteine up to the phenylalanine, the CDR3 has a length of 15 residues. Just the 45-base CDR3 DNA is kept, in frame starting at base 1. V lost 7 bases and J lost 0 bases, and the count of bases not matched to a germline gene is 9. The germline V gene yields SNHLY for CDR1 and FYNNEI for CDR2. The time point label corresponds to: baseline before first vaccination. Samples from vaccinated people were obtained from the UK trials COV001 and COV002, which included a single-blind randomized controlled phase 2/3 trial of AZD1222 (ChAdOx1 nCoV-19) in healthy adults. Trial participant PBMC samples were collected at day 0 and day 28 after the second dose for TCRbeta chain sequencing. What the authors observed across the whole study: In the small 56-69-year group, the increase in depth fell short of significance, most likely because of low power. Nearly half of unique spike-specific TCRs reportedly recognized epitopes outside regions mutated in the B.1.351 and B.1.1.7 variants. Spike-specific TCR breadth and depth rose significantly after two AZD1222 doses compared with day 0 and with MenACWY recipients. Because no day 14 peak-response samples were available, the repertoires could be characterized only after the peak T cell response. Most participants were white British and females outnumbered males, and the authors suggested that clonal diversity may have been underestimated. Conclusions about previously exposed vaccinees were limited because only a handful of AZD1222 recipients were SARS-CoV-2 seropositive at baseline. The vaccine-associated CD4 TCRs covered the entire spike protein, and the dominant responses fell in regions 160-218 and 743-854.

The CDR3 regions of human TCRbeta chains were analyzed by immunosequencing. From the authors' description of their analysis: Repertoire TCRs were matched against a reference library of SARS-CoV-2-specific TCRs generated with the MIRA antigen-specificity platform. Breadth was defined as the fraction of unique TCRs that were SARS-CoV-2-associated, and depth was defined as the fraction of total T cells that were SARS-CoV-2-associated. Using the MIRA data, each spike-specific TCR was mapped to the spike region that the TCR reacts to and placed in a CD4 or CD8 class. Log10-transformed breadth and depth values were compared by one-way ANOVA with Sidak's multiple comparisons tests. TCRdb carries this immuneACCESS record with in-frame sequences only. Its versions omit some clonotypes, under half of them owing to an unresolved V gene in the studies checked, with the rest unexplained. Clone size and the V and J calls come from that table; the DNA yielded D and trimming. Counted in this sample were about 140,000 clones; approximately 88% of them appeared once. 2.5% to 3.5% of the sample is taken by the ten largest.

Details on this clone: Its antigen specificity is not known. Base qualities are not at hand, and no much larger clone is one base apart.

This sequence uses TRBV2 and TRBJ2-7; 7 nucleotides in the junction match TRBD2. The specimen was peripheral blood, collected on day 0 of AZD1222 vaccination. This sequence was found in an adult in good health. The CDR3 protein is CASTWGGGSSYEQYF. The sequenced DNA: TGTGCCAGCACCTGGGGGGGTGGGAGCTCCTACGAGCAGTACTTC.